This record covers a single T cell receptor (beta chain). V lost 4 bases and J lost 0; bases outside the gene matches: 3. The CDR3 spans 16 residues. Germline V gene sequence: CDR1 SGHVT, CDR2 SQSDAQ. These data originate in a study of blood T cell repertoires in COVID-19. Profiling relied on immunoSEQ multiplex PCR, and the TCRdb table lists in-frame clones only, not all of them. The sample lists 90,000 to 100,000 clones; 84% were seen once. The rearrangement uses TRBV7-4 and TRBJ2-4; 10 bases align to TRBD1. The sample was peripheral blood. The TCR sequence derives from a man between 60 and 75 years old with acute or convalescent COVID-19. CDR3 protein: CASSSRDRGAKNIQYF. The CDR3 coding sequence is TGTGCCAGCAGCTCCCGGGACAGGGGAGCCAAAAACATTCAGTACTTC. Full variable domain (missing parts from reference TRBV7-4 and TRBJ2-4): GAGVSQSPRYKVAKRGRDVALRCDSISGHVTLYWYRQTLGQGSEVLTYSQSDAQRDKSGRPSGRFSAERPERSVSTLKIQRTEQGDSAVYLCASSSRDRGAKNIQYFGAGTRLSVL.